Listed here is a single TCR beta chain. As yet, its antigen is unknown. The sample is drawn from a study of blood T cells in healthy people across ages. The germline gives CDR1 SGHVS, CDR2 FNYEAQ. CDR3 length: 15 residues. Broader study findings: Per million T cells, TCR beta diversity dropped about linearly as age rose. In the absence of known donor CMV status, changes in expanded clonotypes were possibly confounded. Naive CD4+ cell counts and diversity both ran higher in long-lived than in aged donors.

PCR was performed a second time for 7 to 11 cycles using a sample-barcoded 5' primer and a J-beta primer mix. Each of the cDNA molecules was tagged by a template-switch adaptor with 12 random nucleotides. TCRdb ran MiXCR on the 5' RACE reads and lists one entry per CDR3 protein. The profile shows 1.5 million to 1.9 million distinct CDR3 sequences, about 45% of them singletons. This TCR came from a young woman in good health. The material sequenced was blood. The gene calls are TRBV7-6 and TRBJ2-4; D may match TRBD1 or TRBD2 (5 bases each). TRBJ2-7 explains the end of the DNA better; the J call may be wrong. The CDR3: CASSDRGSRGYEQYF. The CDR3 nucleotides read TGTGCCAGCAGTGATAGGGGATCCCGGGGCTACGAGCAGTACTTC.